This T cell receptor beta chain originates from a study of blood T cell repertoires in COVID-19. Study-level information: The samples span acute and convalescent COVID-19 from the United States, Italy and Spain.

The CDR3 extends over 14 amino acids. Deletions cut 2 bases from V and 2 bases from J, with 10 bases between. From germline, CDR1 is MGHRA and CDR2 YSYEKL. Per the study methods: Nucleated cell counts were estimated from reference gene primer amplification. The repertoire was sequenced with immunoSEQ multiplex PCR; TCRdb's copy has only in-frame clones and lacks some. V and J calls plus clone size are reproduced from that table; the DNA served to infer D and trimming. The data show about 210,000 clones, with around 82% seen just once and 2.5% held by the top ten. This chain connects TRBV4-1 to TRBJ2-7, with TRBD2 as a possible D gene (5 bases). The receptor was derived from a middle-aged woman with active or convalescent COVID-19. Sequenced material: peripheral blood. The CDR3 sequence: CASSQMGRAYEQYF. In nucleotides, the CDR3 is TGCGCCAGCAGCCAAATGGGGAGAGCCTACGAGCAGTACTTC.